This is a list of T cell receptor beta chains from one sample in a study of T cells after yellow fever vaccination. TCRdb analysed the 5' RACE reads with MiXCR anew, one entry per CDR3 protein. The sample lists around 550,000 distinct CDR3 sequences; 19% were seen once. The sequenced sample was PBMCs, obtained 15 days after the yellow fever booster vaccination. These receptors all come from a man aged 25 to 40 who received the YFV17D yellow fever vaccine. Each CDR3 is given with its conserved first and last residue. D genes are given only for firm matches. A clone size is listed for some rows: how often the clone was seen (once, few, many), or a class if it is expanded.

clone_size: few; j_call: TRBJ2-5; d_call: NA; v_call: TRBV24-1; cdr3_nt: TGTGCCACCAAAGGGAGCCCACCCCAAGAGACCCAGTACTTC; cdr3_aa: CATKGSPPQETQYF
clone_size: NA; j_call: TRBJ2-6; d_call: TRBD2; v_call: TRBV5-1; cdr3_nt: TGCGCCAGCAGCTCCGGCGGGGGATCTGGGGCCAACGTCCTGACTTTC; cdr3_aa: CASSSGGGSGANVLTF
clone_size: few; j_call: TRBJ2-1; d_call: TRBD2; v_call: TRBV12-3/TRBV12-4; cdr3_nt: TGTGCCAGCAGTTCGGCACCGGGACTAGCGGGAGGGAGCTCCTACAATGAGCAGTTCTTC; cdr3_aa: CASSSAPGLAGGSSYNEQFF
clone_size: NA; j_call: TRBJ2-3; d_call: TRBD2; v_call: TRBV5-4; cdr3_nt: TGTGCCAGCAGCACAAGCGGGACTAGCACAGATACGCAGTATTTT; cdr3_aa: CASSTSGTSTDTQYF
clone_size: few; j_call: TRBJ1-6; d_call: NA; v_call: TRBV6-1; cdr3_nt: TGTGCCAGCAGCCCAAGTGCCTATAATTCACCCCTCCACTTT; cdr3_aa: CASSPSAYNSPLHF
clone_size: NA; j_call: TRBJ1-2; d_call: NA; v_call: TRBV7-2; cdr3_nt: TGTGCCAGCAGCTTACGGATGGGGGATGGCTACACCTTC; cdr3_aa: CASSLRMGDGYTF
clone_size: NA; j_call: TRBJ2-1; d_call: NA; v_call: TRBV7-2; cdr3_nt: TGTGCCAGCAGCTTACGGGCTTCTACCCGTAACAATGAGCAGTTCTTC; cdr3_aa: CASSLRASTRNNEQFF
clone_size: NA; j_call: TRBJ1-2; d_call: NA; v_call: TRBV20-1; cdr3_nt: TGCAGTGCTAGTTCACAGACCCACCATAGTGGCTACACCTTC; cdr3_aa: CSASSQTHHSGYTF
clone_size: NA; j_call: TRBJ2-1; d_call: TRBD2; v_call: TRBV7-2; cdr3_nt: TGTGCCAGCAACCAACGAAGCGGGAGGGTCTACAATGAGCAGTTCTTC; cdr3_aa: CASNQRSGRVYNEQFF
clone_size: NA; j_call: TRBJ1-1; d_call: NA; v_call: TRBV5-1; cdr3_nt: TGCGCCATCACACTTGGGGGCAGGGATGAAGCTTTCTTT; cdr3_aa: CAITLGGRDEAFF
clone_size: NA; j_call: TRBJ2-7; d_call: NA; v_call: TRBV27; cdr3_nt: TGTGCCAGCAGTCTAGGGACAACCCCTGGCGAGCAGTACTTC; cdr3_aa: CASSLGTTPGEQYF
clone_size: NA; j_call: TRBJ2-7; d_call: TRBD2; v_call: TRBV20-1; cdr3_nt: TGCAGTGCTAGTCTCGGGGTAGCGGGGAACTACGAGCTGTACTTC; cdr3_aa: CSASLGVAGNYELYF
clone_size: NA; j_call: TRBJ2-7; d_call: NA; v_call: TRBV19; cdr3_nt: TGTGCCAGTAGTATCGGTGACTCCAGGTACTTC; cdr3_aa: CASSIGDSRYF
clone_size: NA; j_call: TRBJ2-5; d_call: TRBD2; v_call: TRBV20-1; cdr3_nt: TGCAGTGCTAGAGATCCGGGACTAGCGGGAGGATCAGAGGCCCAGTACTTC; cdr3_aa: CSARDPGLAGGSEAQYF
clone_size: many; j_call: TRBJ2-1; d_call: TRBD1; v_call: TRBV18; cdr3_nt: TGTGCCAGCTCCTCAGGGACAGGCGAGCAGTTCTTC; cdr3_aa: CASSSGTGEQFF
clone_size: few; j_call: TRBJ2-1; d_call: TRBD2; v_call: TRBV20-1; cdr3_nt: TGCAGTGCTAGAGATAGGACTAGCGGTAAAAATGAGCAGTTCTTC; cdr3_aa: CSARDRTSGKNEQFF
clone_size: NA; j_call: TRBJ1-4; d_call: TRBD1; v_call: TRBV20-1; cdr3_nt: TGCAGTGCTAGTTTGGGGACAGGAATCTTTGAAAAACTGTTTTTT; cdr3_aa: CSASLGTGIFEKLFF
clone_size: few; j_call: TRBJ2-7; d_call: NA; v_call: TRBV20-1; cdr3_nt: TGCAGTGCTAGAGATCTAGGGACCGAACGATACGAGCAGTACTTC; cdr3_aa: CSARDLGTERYEQYF
clone_size: NA; j_call: TRBJ1-1; d_call: NA; v_call: TRBV20-1; cdr3_nt: TGCAGTGCCCACTCGGGGGTTGTCACTGAAGCTTTCTTT; cdr3_aa: CSAHSGVVTEAFF
clone_size: NA; j_call: TRBJ2-7; d_call: TRBD2; v_call: TRBV7-3; cdr3_nt: TGTGCCAGCAGCTTAGGTCGGGGAGCGGGAACCGAGCAGTACTTC; cdr3_aa: CASSLGRGAGTEQYF
clone_size: NA; j_call: TRBJ1-1; d_call: NA; v_call: TRBV10-3; cdr3_nt: TGTGCCATCAGTCGTTCGGGAGCGTCGAACACTGAAGCTTCCTTT; cdr3_aa: CAISRSGASNTEASF
clone_size: NA; j_call: TRBJ2-3; d_call: NA; v_call: TRBV7-2; cdr3_nt: TGTGCCAGCAGCCAACAGGGAAGTGGCACAGATACGCAGTATTTT; cdr3_aa: CASSQQGSGTDTQYF
clone_size: NA; j_call: TRBJ2-1; d_call: NA; v_call: TRBV5-1; cdr3_nt: TGCGCCAGCAGCCCACTATCCCTAGGGCCAGATGAGCAGTTCTTC; cdr3_aa: CASSPLSLGPDEQFF
clone_size: NA; j_call: TRBJ2-1; d_call: NA; v_call: TRBV7-3; cdr3_nt: TGTGCCAGCAGCTTAGTCGGTGGGGCGGGACAGAATGAGCAGTTCTTC; cdr3_aa: CASSLVGGAGQNEQFF
clone_size: NA; j_call: TRBJ2-3; d_call: NA; v_call: TRBV7-2; cdr3_nt: TGTGCCAGCAGCAAAAATCGGGATACGCAGTATTTT; cdr3_aa: CASSKNRDTQYF
clone_size: once; j_call: TRBJ2-6; d_call: NA; v_call: TRBV15; cdr3_nt: TGTGCCACCAGCAACCCCTCTGGGGCCAACGTCCTGACTTTC; cdr3_aa: CATSNPSGANVLTF
clone_size: once; j_call: TRBJ2-1; d_call: TRBD2; v_call: TRBV27; cdr3_nt: TGTGCCAGCAGACCCAGACTAGCCCCCTACAATGAGCAGTTCTTC; cdr3_aa: CASRPRLAPYNEQFF
clone_size: NA; j_call: TRBJ2-5; d_call: NA; v_call: TRBV14; cdr3_nt: TGTGCCAGCAGCCACCGAGTGTTAGGGACCCAGTACTTC; cdr3_aa: CASSHRVLGTQYF
clone_size: NA; j_call: TRBJ2-2; d_call: NA; v_call: TRBV28; cdr3_nt: TGTGCCAGCAGTTTGGGAACCCGGGCCACCGGGGAGCTGTTTTTT; cdr3_aa: CASSLGTRATGELFF
clone_size: NA; j_call: TRBJ2-6; d_call: NA; v_call: TRBV12-3/TRBV12-4; cdr3_nt: TGTGCCAGCAGTAAGAGCCCTGGGGCCAACGTCCTGACTTTC; cdr3_aa: CASSKSPGANVLTF
clone_size: NA; j_call: TRBJ2-7; d_call: TRBD2; v_call: TRBV7-2; cdr3_nt: TGTGCCAGCAGCCGTGCTAGCGGGACGAACTACGAGCAGTACTTC; cdr3_aa: CASSRASGTNYEQYF
clone_size: few; j_call: TRBJ2-7; d_call: NA; v_call: TRBV29-1; cdr3_nt: TGCAGCGTTGTCAGGACGACGGGGTCCTACGAGCAGTACTTC; cdr3_aa: CSVVRTTGSYEQYF
clone_size: NA; j_call: TRBJ1-3; d_call: TRBD1; v_call: TRBV10-3; cdr3_nt: TGTGCCATCAGTTCCGGGACAGGGTTTTCTGGAAACACCATATATTTT; cdr3_aa: CAISSGTGFSGNTIYF
clone_size: few; j_call: TRBJ2-3; d_call: NA; v_call: TRBV29-1; cdr3_nt: TGCAGCGCACTTACCGGGATCCTCACAGATACGCAGTATTTT; cdr3_aa: CSALTGILTDTQYF
clone_size: NA; j_call: TRBJ2-1; d_call: TRBD1; v_call: TRBV7-9; cdr3_nt: TGTGCCAGCAGCTTCAGGGCAGGGGGCAATGAGCAGTTCTTC; cdr3_aa: CASSFRAGGNEQFF
clone_size: few; j_call: TRBJ2-3; d_call: NA; v_call: TRBV18; cdr3_nt: TGTGCCAGCTCACCACCTGTAGCGGCGGATACGCAGTATTTT; cdr3_aa: CASSPPVAADTQYF
clone_size: NA; j_call: TRBJ2-7; d_call: NA; v_call: TRBV5-1; cdr3_nt: TGCGCCAGCAGCTTCCTCCAGGGAGAATTACGGGAGCAGTACTTC; cdr3_aa: CASSFLQGELREQYF
clone_size: few; j_call: TRBJ2-3; d_call: TRBD2; v_call: TRBV7-9; cdr3_nt: TGTGCCAGCAGCAAGCGGGAGTGGGGGGCAGATACGCAGTATTTT; cdr3_aa: CASSKREWGADTQYF
clone_size: NA; j_call: TRBJ1-5; d_call: NA; v_call: TRBV7-2; cdr3_nt: TGTGCCAGCAGCTTATGGCAGCCCCAGCATTTT; cdr3_aa: CASSLWQPQHF
clone_size: few; j_call: TRBJ2-1; d_call: TRBD2; v_call: TRBV19; cdr3_nt: TGTGCCAGTAGTCTGTTGGGGGGGAGCTCCTACAATGAGCAGTTCTTC; cdr3_aa: CASSLLGGSSYNEQFF
clone_size: NA; j_call: TRBJ2-3; d_call: TRBD2; v_call: TRBV11-2; cdr3_nt: TGTGCCAGCAGCCGAGGACTAGCGGGGGAAGATACGCAGTATTTT; cdr3_aa: CASSRGLAGEDTQYF
clone_size: many; j_call: TRBJ2-5; d_call: NA; v_call: TRBV5-1; cdr3_nt: TGCGCCAGCAGCTCCAGACACAGAGACCAAGAGACCCAGTACTTC; cdr3_aa: CASSSRHRDQETQYF
clone_size: NA; j_call: TRBJ2-7; d_call: NA; v_call: TRBV6-1; cdr3_nt: TGTGCCAGCAGATCCCGTCAGGGGGGAACCTACGAGCAGTACTTC; cdr3_aa: CASRSRQGGTYEQYF
clone_size: few; j_call: TRBJ2-2; d_call: TRBD1; v_call: TRBV19; cdr3_nt: TGTGCCAGTACCACACAGGGGGGCACCGGGGAGCTGTTTTTT; cdr3_aa: CASTTQGGTGELFF
clone_size: NA; j_call: TRBJ2-1; d_call: TRBD1; v_call: TRBV19; cdr3_nt: TGTGCCAGTAGGCTCCTGGGACAGGGGGCAAGCGGGGCGTCTAATGAGCAGTTCTTC; cdr3_aa: CASRLLGQGASGASNEQFF
clone_size: NA; j_call: TRBJ2-5; d_call: NA; v_call: TRBV20-1; cdr3_nt: TGCAGTGCTAGAGATCTCCCCGGGCGGCAAGAGACCCAGTACTTC; cdr3_aa: CSARDLPGRQETQYF
clone_size: NA; j_call: TRBJ1-5; d_call: NA; v_call: TRBV6-1; cdr3_nt: TGTGCCAGCAGGGTCGTTGGGGGCCATCAGCCCCAGCATTTT; cdr3_aa: CASRVVGGHQPQHF
clone_size: few; j_call: TRBJ2-3; d_call: TRBD2; v_call: TRBV7-8; cdr3_nt: TGTGCCAGCAGCTTAGTGGGGGGGGGCACAGATACGCAGTATTTT; cdr3_aa: CASSLVGGGTDTQYF
clone_size: NA; j_call: TRBJ2-3; d_call: TRBD2; v_call: TRBV20-1; cdr3_nt: TGCAGTGCTAGAACCGCGGGAGTGAAAGATACGCAGTATTTT; cdr3_aa: CSARTAGVKDTQYF